This entry concerns a single T cell receptor (beta chain). A TCRbeta library incorporating unique molecular identifiers was prepared. TCRdb analysed the PCR reads with MiXCR anew, one entry per CDR3 protein. Of around 680,000 distinct CDR3 sequences detected, approximately 15% appear once; the ten largest clones hold over 0.95%. Between the trimmed V and J ends, which lost 0 bases and 1 base, there was a span of 8 bases. The germline V gene encodes CDR1 SGDLS and CDR2 YYNGEE. CDR3 length equals 15 residues. This sample was taken from a study of T-cell reconstitution after alpha-beta-depleted transplantation in children.

V usage is TRBV9 and J usage is TRBJ2-1; D is undetermined. The specimen was PBMCs from the stem cell graft donor, collected from the stem cell graft. The clonotype was recovered from a human donor who donated a stem cell graft to a child with acute myeloid leukemia. The CDR3 DNA is TGTGCCAGCAGCGTAGATAGGTGGTCCTACAATGAGCAGTTCTTC. It encodes CASSVDRWSYNEQFF. Full variable domain (remainder filled in from reference TRBV9 and TRBJ2-1): DSGVTQTPKHLITATGQRVTLRCSPRSGDLSVYWYQQSLDQGLQFLIQYYNGEERAKGNILERFSAQQFPDLHSELNLSSLELGDSALYFCASSVDRWSYNEQFFGPGTRLTVL.